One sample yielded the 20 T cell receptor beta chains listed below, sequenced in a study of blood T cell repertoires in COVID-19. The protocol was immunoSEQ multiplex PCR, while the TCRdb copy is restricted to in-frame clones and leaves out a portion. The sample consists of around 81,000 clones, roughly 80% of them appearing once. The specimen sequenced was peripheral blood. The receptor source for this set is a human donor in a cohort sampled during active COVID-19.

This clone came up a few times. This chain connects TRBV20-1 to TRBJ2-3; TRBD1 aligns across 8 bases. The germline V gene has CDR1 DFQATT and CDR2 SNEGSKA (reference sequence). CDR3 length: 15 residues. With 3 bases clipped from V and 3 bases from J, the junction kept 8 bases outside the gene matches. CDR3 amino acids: CSASLGTGITDTQYF. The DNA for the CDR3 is TGCAGTGCTAGTCTCGGGACAGGCATAACAGATACGCAGTATTTT.

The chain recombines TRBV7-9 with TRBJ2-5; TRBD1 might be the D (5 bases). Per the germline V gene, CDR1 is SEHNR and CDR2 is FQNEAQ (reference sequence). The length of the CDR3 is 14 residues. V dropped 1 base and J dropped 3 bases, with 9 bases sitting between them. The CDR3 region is CASSLGSGKETQYF. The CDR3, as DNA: TGTGCCAGCAGCTTAGGCTCAGGGAAAGAGACCCAGTACTTC.

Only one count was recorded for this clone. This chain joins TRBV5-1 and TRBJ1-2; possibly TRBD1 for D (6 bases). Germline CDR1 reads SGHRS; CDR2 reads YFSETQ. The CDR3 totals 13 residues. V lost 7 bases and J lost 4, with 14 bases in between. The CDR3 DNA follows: TGCGCCAGCTCCCACGGACAGCTCTATGGCTACACCTTC. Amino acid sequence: CASSHGQLYGYTF.

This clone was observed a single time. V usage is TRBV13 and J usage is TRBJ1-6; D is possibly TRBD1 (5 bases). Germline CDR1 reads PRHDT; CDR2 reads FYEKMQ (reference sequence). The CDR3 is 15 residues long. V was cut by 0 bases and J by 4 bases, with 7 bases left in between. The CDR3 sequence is CASSLGQEYNSPLHF. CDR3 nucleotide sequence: TGTGCCAGCAGCTTAGGACAGGAATATAATTCACCCCTCCACTTT.

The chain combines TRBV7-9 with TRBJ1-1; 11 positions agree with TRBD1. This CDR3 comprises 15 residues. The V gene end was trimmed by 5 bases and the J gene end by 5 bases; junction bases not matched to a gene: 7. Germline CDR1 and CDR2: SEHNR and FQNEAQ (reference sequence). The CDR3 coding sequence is TGTGCCAGCAGCGGACAGGGGGCCTTGCGAACTGAAGCTTTCTTT. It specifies CASSGQGALRTEAFF.

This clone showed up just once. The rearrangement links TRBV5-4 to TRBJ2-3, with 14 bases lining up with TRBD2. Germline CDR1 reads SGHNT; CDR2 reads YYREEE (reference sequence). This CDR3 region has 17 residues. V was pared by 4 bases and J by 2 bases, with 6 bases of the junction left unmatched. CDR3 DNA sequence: TGTGCCAGCAGCGCAGGACTAGCGGGGGGAAACACAGATACGCAGTATTTT. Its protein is CASSAGLAGGNTDTQYF.

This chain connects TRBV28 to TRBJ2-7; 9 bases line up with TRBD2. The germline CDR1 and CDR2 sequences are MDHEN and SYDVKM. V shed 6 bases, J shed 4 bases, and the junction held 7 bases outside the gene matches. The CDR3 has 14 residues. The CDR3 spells CASRSSSGGYEQYF. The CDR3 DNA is TGTGCCAGCAGGTCTAGTAGCGGGGGTTACGAGCAGTACTTC.

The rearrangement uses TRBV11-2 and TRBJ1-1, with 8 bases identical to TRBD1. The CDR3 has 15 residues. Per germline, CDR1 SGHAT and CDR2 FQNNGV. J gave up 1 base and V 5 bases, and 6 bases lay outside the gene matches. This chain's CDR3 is CASSLRTGTNTEAFF. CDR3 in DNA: TGTGCCAGCAGCCTACGGACAGGGACGAACACTGAAGCTTTCTTT.

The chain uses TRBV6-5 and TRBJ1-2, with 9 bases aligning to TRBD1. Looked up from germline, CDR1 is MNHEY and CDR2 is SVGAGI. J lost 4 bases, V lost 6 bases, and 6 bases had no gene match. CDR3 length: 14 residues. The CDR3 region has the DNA TGTGCCAGCAGAGGGACAGGGATTGCCTATGGCTACACCTTC. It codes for CASRGTGIAYGYTF.

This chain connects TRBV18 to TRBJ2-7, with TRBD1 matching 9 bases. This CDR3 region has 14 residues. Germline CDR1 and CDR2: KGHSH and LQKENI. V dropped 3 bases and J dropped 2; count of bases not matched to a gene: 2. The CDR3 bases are TGTGCCAGCTCACCGGGGACAGGGCCCTACGAGCAGTACTTC. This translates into CASSPGTGPYEQYF.

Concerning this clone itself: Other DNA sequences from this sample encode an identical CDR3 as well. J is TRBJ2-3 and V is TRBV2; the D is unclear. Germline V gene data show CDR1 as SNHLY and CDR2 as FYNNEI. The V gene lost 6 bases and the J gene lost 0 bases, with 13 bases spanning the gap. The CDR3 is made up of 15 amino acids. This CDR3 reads CASRGGTASTDTQYF. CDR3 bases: TGTGCCAGCAGAGGTGGTACAGCTAGCACAGATACGCAGTATTTT.

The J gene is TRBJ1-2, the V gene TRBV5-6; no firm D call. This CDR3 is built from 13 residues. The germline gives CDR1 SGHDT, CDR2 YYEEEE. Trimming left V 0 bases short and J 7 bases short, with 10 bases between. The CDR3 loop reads CASSLGPLRGYTF. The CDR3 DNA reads TGTGCCAGCAGCTTGGGTCCCTTGCGTGGCTACACCTTC.

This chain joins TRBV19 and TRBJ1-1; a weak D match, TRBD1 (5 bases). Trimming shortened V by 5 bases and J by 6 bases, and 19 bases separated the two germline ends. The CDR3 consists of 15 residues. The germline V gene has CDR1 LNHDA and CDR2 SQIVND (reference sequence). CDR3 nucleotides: TGTGCCAGTAGTCCATACCCCATCTCAGGGTCTGAAGCTTTCTTT. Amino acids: CASSPYPISGSEAFF.

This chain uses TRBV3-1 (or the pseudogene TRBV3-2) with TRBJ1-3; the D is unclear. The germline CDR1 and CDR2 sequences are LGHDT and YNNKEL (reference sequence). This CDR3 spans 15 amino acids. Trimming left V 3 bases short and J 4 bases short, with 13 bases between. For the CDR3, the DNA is TGTGCCAGCAGCCAGCCAGGCTCGAGAGGAAACACCATATATTTT. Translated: CASSQPGSRGNTIYF.

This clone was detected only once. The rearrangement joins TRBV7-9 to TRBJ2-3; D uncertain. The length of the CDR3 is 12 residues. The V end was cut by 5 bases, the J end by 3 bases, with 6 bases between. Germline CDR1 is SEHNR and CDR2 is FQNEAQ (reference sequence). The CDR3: CASSKTTDTQYF. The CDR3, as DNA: TGTGCCAGCAGCAAGACTACAGATACGCAGTATTTT.

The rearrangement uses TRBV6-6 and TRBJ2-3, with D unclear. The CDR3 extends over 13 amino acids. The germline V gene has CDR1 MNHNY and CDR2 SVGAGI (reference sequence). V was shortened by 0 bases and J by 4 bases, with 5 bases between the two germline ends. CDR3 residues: CASSYSGSDTQYF. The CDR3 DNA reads TGTGCCAGCAGTTACTCGGGCTCAGATACGCAGTATTTT.

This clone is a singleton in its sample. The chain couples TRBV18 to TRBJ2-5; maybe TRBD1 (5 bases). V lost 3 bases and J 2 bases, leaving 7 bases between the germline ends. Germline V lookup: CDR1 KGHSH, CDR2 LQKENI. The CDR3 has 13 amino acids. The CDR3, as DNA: TGTGCCAGCTCACCGAGACAGCAAGAGACCCAGTACTTC. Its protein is CASSPRQQETQYF.

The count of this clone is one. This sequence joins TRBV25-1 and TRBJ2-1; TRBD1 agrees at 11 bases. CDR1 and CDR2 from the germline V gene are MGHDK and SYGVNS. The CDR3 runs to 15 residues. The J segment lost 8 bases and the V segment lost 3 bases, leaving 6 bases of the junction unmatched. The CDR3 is CASSEGQGVVDEQFF. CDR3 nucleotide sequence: TGTGCCAGCAGTGAGGGACAGGGGGTTGTGGATGAGCAGTTCTTC.

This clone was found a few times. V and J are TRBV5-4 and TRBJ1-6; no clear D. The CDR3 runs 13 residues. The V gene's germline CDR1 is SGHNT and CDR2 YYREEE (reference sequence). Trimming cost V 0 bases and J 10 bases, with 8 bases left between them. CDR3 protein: CASSLELRSPLHF. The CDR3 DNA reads TGTGCCAGCAGCTTGGAGTTGCGGTCACCCCTCCACTTT.

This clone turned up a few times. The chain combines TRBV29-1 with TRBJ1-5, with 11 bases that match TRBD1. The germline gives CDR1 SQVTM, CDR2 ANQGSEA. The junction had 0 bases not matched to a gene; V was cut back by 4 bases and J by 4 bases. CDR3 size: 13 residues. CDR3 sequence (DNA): TGCAGCGTTGGGGACAGGGGGAATCAGCCCCAGCATTTT. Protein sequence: CSVGDRGNQPQHF.